The 31 T cell receptor beta chains below all came from one sample that was sequenced in a study of Ad26.COV2.S vaccination and SARS-CoV-2 variants. TCRdb's copy holds only in-frame clones and misses some; the assay was immunoSEQ multiplex PCR. The sample has approximately 300,000 clones; about 85% are singletons. The sample's treatment: about 20 received Ad26.COV2.S at low or high dose, single or two shots; 5 received placebo; per-sample allocation not given. Samples came from day 63 after the first vaccine or placebo injection. This sample comprised peripheral blood, obtained in a trial of Ad26.COV2.S vaccine versus placebo. The receptors stem from a person between 18 and 65 years old who received the Ad26.COV2.S COVID-19 vaccine or a placebo.

J is TRBJ2-2 and V is TRBV28, with 7 bases aligning to TRBD2. J was trimmed by 4 bases and V by 11 bases; bases with no gene match: 13. From germline, CDR1 is MDHEN and CDR2 SYDVKM. The CDR3 is made up of 15 amino acids. The CDR3 protein is CAAIRAGGITGELFF. The CDR3 DNA reads as TGTGCCGCAATCCGGGCCGGGGGGATCACCGGGGAGCTGTTTTTT.

This clone was found once. The rearrangement uses TRBV5-4 and TRBJ2-4; 7 positions match TRBD1. This CDR3 region has 16 residues. V lost 4 bases to trimming and J lost 3 bases; unmatched junction nucleotides: 10. Germline CDR1 and CDR2: SGHNT and YYREEE (reference sequence). The CDR3 is CASSDQTGSVKNIQYF. The CDR3 DNA sequence: TGTGCCAGCAGCGACCAGACAGGGTCGGTCAAAAACATTCAGTACTTC.

The chain employs TRBV7-3 and TRBJ2-1; 11 bases are shared with TRBD2. V gave up 0 bases and J gave up 9 bases; unmatched junction bases: 4. CDR1 and CDR2 from the germline V gene are SGHTA and FQGTGA. The CDR3 is 15 residues long. This chain's CDR3 is CASSLTSGGAREQFF. The CDR3 bases are TGTGCCAGCAGCTTAACTAGCGGGGGGGCCCGTGAGCAGTTCTTC. Combining the CDR3 with reference TRBV7-3 and TRBJ2-1 gives the whole variable domain GAGVSQTPSNKVTEKGKYVELRCDPISGHTALYWYRQSLGQGPEFLIYFQGTGAADDSGLPNDRFFAVRPEGSVSTLKIQRTERGDSAVYLCASSLTSGGAREQFFGPGTRLTVL.

V usage is TRBV10-2 and J usage is TRBJ2-2, with 7 bases aligning to TRBD2. J lost 3 bases, V lost 8 bases, and 3 bases had no gene match. This CDR3 is built from 13 residues. The germline V gene encodes CDR1 WSHSY and CDR2 SAAADI. In DNA, the CDR3 is TGCGCCAGCGGGGGGGTTGACACCGGGGAGCTGTTTTTT. Amino acids: CASGGVDTGELFF.

The V and J genes are TRBV28 and TRBJ1-3; perhaps TRBD1 as D (5 bases). V lost 5 bases and J lost 0, with 17 bases in between. This CDR3 region has 17 residues. Germline V gene sequence: CDR1 MDHEN, CDR2 SYDVKM. CDR3 sequence: CASSQGGLLSSGNTIYF. The CDR3, as DNA: TGTGCCAGCAGTCAGGGTGGACTCCTGAGCTCTGGAAACACCATATATTTT.

The genes are TRBV5-1 and TRBJ1-1; D is uncertain. The CDR3 covers 15 residues. V dropped 0 bases and J dropped 0 bases, with 9 bases sitting between them. In germline, CDR1 is SGHRS, CDR2 YFSETQ. Here the CDR3 reads CASSLEGSMNTEAFF. CDR3 nucleotides: TGCGCCAGCAGCTTGGAGGGCAGTATGAACACTGAAGCTTTCTTT.

This rearrangement joins TRBV27 to TRBJ1-2; perhaps TRBD1 as D (5 bases). Between the trimmed V and J ends, which lost 5 bases and 1 base, there was a span of 14 bases. The CDR3 sequence is 15 residues long. Germline values: CDR1 MNHEY, CDR2 SMNVEV (reference sequence). The CDR3 nucleotides are TGTGCCAGCAGTACGACGGGACCCTTTAACTATGGCTACACCTTC. Protein: CASSTTGPFNYGYTF.

The chain uses TRBV5-4 and TRBJ1-2; 11 positions match TRBD1. Germline V CDR1 and CDR2: SGHNT, YYREEE (reference sequence). The CDR3 has 16 amino acids. With V trimmed by 5 bases and J by 4 bases, 10 bases remained unmatched. CDR3 sequence (DNA): TGTGCCAGCAGTCCCGGGACAGGGGGAAGGGGCTATGGCTACACCTTC. Protein product: CASSPGTGGRGYGYTF.

This clone was seen once. This sequence joins TRBV7-2 and TRBJ1-2; possible D gene TRBD1, 5 bases. Germline V CDR1 and CDR2: SGHTA, FQGNSA. Trimming cost V 2 bases and J 6 bases, with 7 bases left between them. The CDR3 length is 12 residues. This CDR3 is CASSLQGNGYTF. CDR3 DNA: TGTGCCAGCAGCTTACAGGGCAATGGCTACACCTTC. The complete variable domain, with remaining parts taken from reference TRBV7-2 and TRBJ1-2, reads GAGVSQSPSNKVTEKGKDVELRCDPISGHTALYWYRQSLGQGLEFLIYFQGNSAPDKSGLPSDRFSAERTGGSVSTLTIQRTQQEDSAVYLCASSLQGNGYTFGSGTRLTVV.

V is TRBV6-5 and J is TRBJ2-2; no reliable D call. This CDR3 has 14 residues. V was clipped by 6 bases and J by 4 bases, with 12 bases between them. Germline lookup yields CDR1 MNHEY and CDR2 SVGAGI. CDR3 in amino acids: CASRLPSGTGELFF. For the CDR3, the DNA is TGTGCCAGCAGGCTACCCTCGGGCACCGGGGAGCTGTTTTTT.

The CDR3 coding sequence is TGTGCCAGCAAGCCTCGAGCGGCAGGGGTGGGATCGGATGAAGCTTTCTTT. This gives the protein CASKPRAAGVGSDEAFF. V and J are TRBV3-1 (or the pseudogene TRBV3-2) and TRBJ1-1; tentatively, D is TRBD1 (6 bases). Trimming removed 7 bases from V and 7 bases from J, with 28 bases in between. Germline V gives CDR1 LGHDT, CDR2 YNNKEL (reference sequence). The CDR3 has 17 amino acids.

The chain is built from TRBV7-6 and TRBJ2-3, with D unresolved. CDR3 size: 14 residues. V lost 5 bases and J 5 bases, leaving 14 bases between the germline ends. Germline values: CDR1 SGHVS, CDR2 FNYEAQ. CDR3 in DNA: TGTGCCAGCAGCACCAGCTGGCTTGGAGATACGCAGTATTTT. Protein sequence: CASSTSWLGDTQYF.

This chain links TRBV4-2 with TRBJ2-5; TRBD1 agrees at 7 bases. CDR3 length: 16 amino acids. Germline CDR1 is LGHNA and CDR2 is YNFKEQ. The junction had 9 bases not matched to a gene; V was cut back by 4 bases and J by 1 base. In DNA, the CDR3 is TGTGCCAGCAGCCCCAGAGGGGACAGACTCCAAGAGACCCAGTACTTC. Translated, it gives CASSPRGDRLQETQYF.

This sequence joins TRBV7-8 and TRBJ2-5; D may correspond to TRBD1 or TRBD2 (6 bases each). CDR1 is SGHVS and CDR2 is FQNEAQ in the germline V gene. Trimming cost V 5 bases and J 1 base, with 11 bases left between them. The CDR3 has 14 residues. CDR3 in DNA: TGTGCCAGCAGCCGAGGGGGACTCCAAGAGACCCAGTACTTC. It yields the protein CASSRGGLQETQYF.

Note on this clone: The germline gene is not matched at one end of the junction; a read error may be the cause. DNA for the CDR3: TGTGCTAGCAGCTTAAGGTTCCTAGCGGCGAACACCGGGGAGCTGTTTTTT. Residues: CASSLRFLAANTGELFF. J is TRBJ2-2 and V is TRBV7-7; TRBD2 agrees at 7 bases. Germline CDR1 is SSHAT and CDR2 is FNYEAQ (reference sequence). This CDR3 has 17 residues.

The chain's CDR3 is CASTQGQYTGELFF. The CDR3 coding sequence is TGTGCCAGCACCCAGGGACAGTACACCGGGGAGCTGTTTTTT. The V and J genes are TRBV6-5 and TRBJ2-2; the match to TRBD1 covers 7 bases. This CDR3 is 14 amino acids long. CDR1 is MNHEY and CDR2 is SVGAGI in the germline V gene. The junction had 5 bases not matched to a gene; V was cut back by 7 bases and J by 3 bases.

This chain connects TRBV5-1 to TRBJ1-4; D call uncertain. Germline lookup yields CDR1 SGHRS and CDR2 YFSETQ. The CDR3 totals 15 residues. The V end lost 2 bases, the J end lost 0 bases, and 8 bases lay between the germline ends. The CDR3 coding sequence is TGCGCCAGCAGCTTTCAGCTTGCAACTAATGAAAAACTGTTTTTT. Amino acids: CASSFQLATNEKLFF.

The V gene is TRBV3-1 (or the pseudogene TRBV3-2), the J gene TRBJ1-2, with D possibly being TRBD1 (5 bases). Germline values: CDR1 LGHDT, CDR2 YNNKEL (reference sequence). Between the trimmed V and J ends, which lost 1 base and 4 bases, there was a span of 13 bases. The CDR3 length is 15 residues. In nucleotides, the CDR3 is TGTGCCAGCAGCCAAGGGGGGTCTTTCGGCTATGGCTACACCTTC. Its translation is CASSQGGSFGYGYTF.

The rearrangement joins TRBV7-2 to TRBJ1-4; weak D call: TRBD1 (6 bases). Trimming removed 7 bases from V and 6 bases from J, with 15 bases in between. Germline-derived CDR1 and CDR2 are SGHTA and FQGNSA. This CDR3 comprises 14 residues. The CDR3 DNA reads TGTGCCAGCACCCCGGACAGCTGGGATGAAAAACTGTTTTTT. This gives the protein CASTPDSWDEKLFF. The full variable domain, with the rest looked up from reference TRBV7-2 and TRBJ1-4, is GAGVSQSPSNKVTEKGKDVELRCDPISGHTALYWYRQSLGQGLEFLIYFQGNSAPDKSGLPSDRFSAERTGGSVSTLTIQRTQQEDSAVYLCASTPDSWDEKLFFGSGTQLSVL.

This clone was counted between two and nine times. The rearrangement joins TRBV3-1 (or the pseudogene TRBV3-2) to TRBJ1-5, with no clear D. Germline V lookup: CDR1 LGHDT, CDR2 YNNKEL (reference sequence). The CDR3 extends over 15 amino acids. V lost 1 base and J 3 bases, leaving 10 bases between the germline ends. Here the CDR3 DNA reads TGTGCCAGCAGCCAAGGTCACGGTTACAATCAGCCCCAGCATTTT. Amino acids: CASSQGHGYNQPQHF.

CDR3 region: CASSFSRDLSYEQYF. The CDR3 region has the DNA TGTGCCAGCAGTTTTTCCAGGGACCTCTCCTACGAGCAGTACTTC. The V and J genes are TRBV28 and TRBJ2-7; possibly TRBD1 or TRBD2 for D (5 bases each). Trimming cost V 3 bases and J 0 bases, with 12 bases left between them. The CDR3 is made up of 15 amino acids. Germline values: CDR1 MDHEN, CDR2 SYDVKM.

The chain uses TRBV3-1 (or the pseudogene TRBV3-2) and TRBJ2-2, with D possibly TRBD1 on 6 matching bases. Per germline, CDR1 LGHDT and CDR2 YNNKEL (reference sequence). This CDR3 region has 14 residues. V gave up 2 bases and J gave up 3 bases, with 7 bases separating them. The CDR3 sequence is CASSQRGYTGELFF. The CDR3 DNA follows: TGTGCCAGCAGCCAAAGGGGGTACACCGGGGAGCTGTTTTTT.

V usage is TRBV4-2 and J usage is TRBJ2-1; unclear D gene. The CDR3 runs 18 residues. V lost 0 bases, J lost 2 bases, and 17 bases lay in between. Germline V lookup: CDR1 LGHNA, CDR2 YNFKEQ. CDR3 nucleotides: TGTGCCAGCAGCCAAGATCACGAGTTGACATCTCCCTACAATGAGCAGTTCTTC. Its translation: CASSQDHELTSPYNEQFF.

This clone has only one observation. The V and J genes are TRBV24-1 and TRBJ1-1, with D unclear. The CDR3 length is 14 residues. Trimming left V 3 bases short and J 8 bases short, with 15 bases between. Germline V CDR1 and CDR2: KGHDR, SFDVKD. CDR3 region: CATSDPGDDAEAFF. The DNA for the CDR3 is TGTGCCACCAGTGATCCCGGGGATGATGCGGAAGCTTTCTTT.

This chain links TRBV12-3 or TRBV12-4 with TRBJ1-1; no reliable D call. The length of the CDR3 is 13 residues. Trimming removed 2 bases from V and 10 bases from J, with 14 bases in between. The CDR3 DNA is TGTGCCAGCAGTTTAATTGGAGTGGGCAGAGCTTTCTTT. Protein product: CASSLIGVGRAFF.

The rearrangement uses TRBV5-8 and TRBJ1-1, with 10 bases fitting TRBD1. Trimming at V came to 4 bases and at J to 7 bases, leaving 10 bases not matched to a gene. From germline, CDR1 is SGHTS and CDR2 YDEGEE. This CDR3 comprises 15 residues. CDR3 DNA sequence: TGTGCCAGCAGCCATCCGGGACAGGGGCTAGATGAAGCTTTCTTT. It encodes CASSHPGQGLDEAFF.

V is TRBV15 and J is TRBJ1-4, with D perhaps matching TRBD1 (5 bases). V lost 1 base, J lost 8 bases, and 23 bases lay in between. Germline V gene sequence: CDR1 LNHNV, CDR2 YYDKDF (reference sequence). CDR3 length: 18 amino acids. The CDR3, as DNA: TGTGCCACCAGCAGAGCGCCCTGGAGAGGGACTGAGGGCGAAAAACTGTTTTTT. It codes for CATSRAPWRGTEGEKLFF.

The V and J genes are TRBV7-9 and TRBJ2-1; TRBD2 is a possible D gene (6 bases). Deletions cut 0 bases from V and 15 bases from J, with 12 bases between. Germline values: CDR1 SEHNR, CDR2 FQNEAQ (reference sequence). The CDR3 covers 12 residues. The DNA for the CDR3 is TGTGCCAGCAGCTTAGCTATCCCCGGGGGGTTCTTC. This translates into CASSLAIPGGFF.

In its sample, this clone was seen many times. Other DNA sequences within the sample encode an identical CDR3. This sequence joins TRBV5-1 and TRBJ1-1, with D possibly being TRBD1 (6 bases). The germline V and J ends were trimmed by 4 bases and 3 bases, with 13 bases remaining between them. CDR1 is SGHRS and CDR2 is YFSETQ in the germline V gene. The length of the CDR3 is 14 residues. The CDR3 bases are TGCGCCAGCAGCATGACAGGAGTATACACTGAAGCTTTCTTT. Translated, it gives CASSMTGVYTEAFF.

Written as DNA, the CDR3 is TGCGCCAGCAGCCATACCATTTCTTCCACTGAAGCTTTCTTT. This encodes CASSHTISSTEAFF. The rearrangement joins TRBV4-1 to TRBJ1-1; D is unclear. The CDR3 runs 14 residues. Between the trimmed V and J ends, which lost 3 bases and 4 bases, there was a span of 12 bases. In germline, CDR1 is MGHRA, CDR2 YSYEKL.

As for this clone: The sample has other DNA sequences that encode this CDR3 too. The chain joins TRBV28 to TRBJ1-5; 7 bases are shared with TRBD1. From germline, CDR1 is MDHEN and CDR2 SYDVKM. The CDR3 has 17 residues. The V gene end was trimmed by 2 bases and the J gene end by 6 bases; junction bases not matched to a gene: 13. CDR3 sequence reads: CASSLRGLAGGSQPQHF. The CDR3 DNA reads as TGTGCCAGCAGTTTAAGGGGGTTGGCAGGGGGTAGTCAGCCCCAGCATTTT.